Below, one T cell receptor beta chain is given with its context. The CDR3 spans 15 residues. From germline, CDR1 is MNHEY and CDR2 SVGAGI. J lost 2 bases, V lost 2 bases, and 6 bases had no gene match. The data stem from a study of PD-L1 blockade in urothelial cancer. Only in-frame clones appear in the TCRdb table, and some are missing; sequencing was by immunoSEQ multiplex PCR. The table shows 120,000 or so clones, with about 82% occurring only once. The time point was: peripheral blood 6 weeks after treatment start. This receptor was identified in a man aged 45-60 years with urothelial cancer. The V and J genes are TRBV6-5 and TRBJ2-7; TRBD2 matches at 7 bases. The sequencing used PBMCs, collected around atezolizumab (anti-PD-L1) treatment. Here the CDR3 reads CASSYRDGLAYEQYF. DNA for the CDR3: TGTGCCAGCAGTTACCGCGATGGACTAGCCTACGAGCAGTACTTC.